This record covers a single T cell receptor (beta chain). V was cut by 0 bases and J by 1 base, with 9 bases left in between. CDR1 is SGDLS and CDR2 is YYNGEE in the germline V gene. This CDR3 spans 15 amino acids. The data belong to a study of blood T cell repertoires in COVID-19. Looking at the study overall: Nucleic acid was either cDNA or gDNA, and it came from T cells, B-cell-depleted T cells, or PBMCs.

Profiling relied on immunoSEQ multiplex PCR, and the TCRdb table lists in-frame clones only, not all of them. The sample holds around 300,000 clones, roughly 86% seen once. Donors of Cohort 3 who recovered were those that had two negative PCRs, clearance, or symptom resolution. Sequencing was done on a sample of PBMCs or T cells enriched from blood (not recorded which). The chain uses TRBV9 and TRBJ2-3, with D hard to call. This receptor was identified in a woman between 18 and 29 years old who had recovered from COVID-19. The CDR3: CASSVGLDGTDTQYF. The CDR3 nucleotides read TGTGCCAGCAGCGTAGGCCTAGACGGCACAGATACGCAGTATTTT.